The count of the clone carrying this TCR beta chain is one. The sample is drawn from a study of blood T cell repertoires in COVID-19. In the study overall: Material from acute and convalescent COVID-19 was sourced from the United States, Italy and Spain. T cells, B-cell-depleted T cells, or PBMCs provided the cDNA or gDNA that served as material.

Source study methods: Nucleated cell number was recorded as an estimate derived from reference gene primer amplification. Profiling relied on immunoSEQ multiplex PCR, and the TCRdb table lists in-frame clones only, not all of them. From that table come the V and J calls and clone size; the DNA was used to work out D and trimming. The data show approximately 170,000 clones, around nine tenths seen once. V lost 0 bases and J lost 5, with 16 bases in between. The CDR3 runs to 16 residues. CDR1 MGHRA and CDR2 YSYEKL come from the germline V gene. This chain joins TRBV4-1 and TRBJ1-1, with D perhaps matching TRBD1 (6 bases). Sequencing was done on a sample of peripheral blood. This clonotype was obtained from a man between 65 and 79 years old with acute or convalescent COVID-19. CDR3 sequence: CASSQDSTGMVTEAFF. In DNA, the CDR3 is TGCGCCAGCAGCCAAGATTCTACAGGGATGGTTACTGAAGCTTTCTTT.